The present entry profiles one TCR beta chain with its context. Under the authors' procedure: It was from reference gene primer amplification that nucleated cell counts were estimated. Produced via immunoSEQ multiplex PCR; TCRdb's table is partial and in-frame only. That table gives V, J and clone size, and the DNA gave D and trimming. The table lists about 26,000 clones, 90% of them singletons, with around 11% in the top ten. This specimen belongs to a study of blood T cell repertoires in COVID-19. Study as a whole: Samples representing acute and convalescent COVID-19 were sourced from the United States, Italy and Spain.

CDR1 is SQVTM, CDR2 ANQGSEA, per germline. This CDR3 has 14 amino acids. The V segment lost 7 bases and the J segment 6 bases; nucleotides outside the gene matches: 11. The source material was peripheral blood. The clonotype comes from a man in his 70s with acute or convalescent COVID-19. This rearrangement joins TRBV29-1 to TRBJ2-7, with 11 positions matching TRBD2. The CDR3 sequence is CSAGTSGSQFEQYF. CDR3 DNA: TGCAGCGCTGGTACTAGCGGGAGTCAGTTCGAGCAGTACTTC.